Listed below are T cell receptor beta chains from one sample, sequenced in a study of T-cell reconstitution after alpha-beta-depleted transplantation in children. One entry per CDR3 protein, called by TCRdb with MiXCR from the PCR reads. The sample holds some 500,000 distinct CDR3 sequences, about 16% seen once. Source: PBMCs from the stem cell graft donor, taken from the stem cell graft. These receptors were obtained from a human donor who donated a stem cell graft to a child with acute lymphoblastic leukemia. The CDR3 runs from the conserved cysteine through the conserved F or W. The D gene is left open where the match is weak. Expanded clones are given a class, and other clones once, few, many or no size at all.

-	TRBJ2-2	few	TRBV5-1	TGCGCCAGCAGCCCGACAGCCAGCCTGAACACCGGGGAGCTGTTTTTT	CASSPTASLNTGELFF
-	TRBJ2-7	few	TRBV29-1	TGCAGCGTTGAAAAGGCTAGCGAAGAAACCTACGAGCAGTACTTC	CSVEKASEETYEQYF
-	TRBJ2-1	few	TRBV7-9	TGTGCCAGCAGCAGAAAGGACAGCAATGAGCAGTTCTTC	CASSRKDSNEQFF
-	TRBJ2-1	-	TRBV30	TGTGCCTGGCAGAGAGGCGGTACCTACAATGAGCAGTTCTTC	CAWQRGGTYNEQFF
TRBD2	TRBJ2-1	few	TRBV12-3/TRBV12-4	TGTGCCAGCAGCCTTAGCGGGCTCGTCAATGAGCAGTTCTTC	CASSLSGLVNEQFF
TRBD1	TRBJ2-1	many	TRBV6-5	TGTGCCAGCAGTTATCTGGGACAGGGAAAGCAGTTCTTC	CASSYLGQGKQFF
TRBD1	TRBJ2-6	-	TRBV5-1	TGCGCCAGCAGCTTTACCCCGGGGACAGGGAGATCTGGGGCCAACGTCCTGACTTTC	CASSFTPGTGRSGANVLTF
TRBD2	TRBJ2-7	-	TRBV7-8	TGTGCCAGCAGCCCCTCGCTAGCGGGAGTCGGCTACGAGCAGTACTTC	CASSPSLAGVGYEQYF
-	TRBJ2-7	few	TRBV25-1	TGTGCCAGCAGTGAGGGTCCGGGGTACGAGCAGTACTTC	CASSEGPGYEQYF
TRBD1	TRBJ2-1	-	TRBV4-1	TGCGCCAGCAGCCCAGAAGGGACAGGGATAAATGAGCAGTTCTTC	CASSPEGTGINEQFF
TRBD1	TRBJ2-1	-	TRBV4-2	TGTGCCAGCAGCCGTCCTGGGGAGAAAGGGGGCGGGAATGAGCAGTTCTTC	CASSRPGEKGGGNEQFF
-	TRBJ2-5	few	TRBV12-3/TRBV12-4	TGTGCCAGCAGTTCGCCGAGCCAAAAAGAGACCCAGTACTTC	CASSSPSQKETQYF
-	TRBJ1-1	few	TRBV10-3	TGTGCCATCAGTGAGGACAGCCTGAACACTGAAGCTTTCTTT	CAISEDSLNTEAFF
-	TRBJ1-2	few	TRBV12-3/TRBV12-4	TGTGCCAGCACTCTCGCCGGGAAGGGACGGGGCTACACCTTC	CASTLAGKGRGYTF
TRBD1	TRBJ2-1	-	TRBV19	TGTGCCAGTAGTATAGGTACAGGGGGATACAATGAGCAGTTCTTC	CASSIGTGGYNEQFF
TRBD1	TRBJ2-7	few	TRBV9	TGTGCCAGCAGCGCAGGGGGCTGGACGGCTACCTACGAGCAGTACTTC	CASSAGGWTATYEQYF